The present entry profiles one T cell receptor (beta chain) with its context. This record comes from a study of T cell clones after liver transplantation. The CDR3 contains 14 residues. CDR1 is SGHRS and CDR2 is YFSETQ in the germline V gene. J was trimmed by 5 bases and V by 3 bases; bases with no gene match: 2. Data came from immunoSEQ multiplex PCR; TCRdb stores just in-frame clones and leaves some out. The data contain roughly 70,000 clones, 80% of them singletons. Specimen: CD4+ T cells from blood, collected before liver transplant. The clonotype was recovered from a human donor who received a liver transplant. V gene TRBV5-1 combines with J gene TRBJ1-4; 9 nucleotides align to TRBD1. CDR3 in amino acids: CASSYGTGNEKLFF. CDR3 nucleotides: TGCGCCAGCAGCTATGGGACAGGGAATGAAAAACTGTTTTTT.